This T cell receptor beta chain was profiled in a study of regulatory T cells in long-lasting Graves disease. Points from the study as a whole: Persistent Graves' patients showed less TCR diversity than newly diagnosed ones. TRBV28, TRBJ1-2 and TRBJ2-5 emerged as the favored segments in persistent disease.

V was shortened by 5 bases and J by 4 bases, with 14 bases between the two germline ends. The CDR3 has 14 residues. Germline V CDR1 and CDR2: SGHTA, FQGNSA. Building the TCR beta libraries relied on iRepertoire HTBI primers, and CDR3 regions underwent Arm-PCR. TCRdb re-derived calls from the multiplex PCR reads in MiXCR, one entry per CDR3 protein. The repertoire includes over 450,000 distinct CDR3 sequences, around 12% of them detected once, and 7.5% to 9% sits in the top ten. This clonotype was found many times. Its target is not known. Stated time point: newly diagnosed GD, antithyroid drugs for less than 3 months. After RNA was extracted from PBMCs, the TCR library was made from it. These data also formed part of another study, on T cells in Graves' hyperthyroidism and ophthalmopathy. That source reports: Hyperthyroidism had been newly diagnosed in patients aged 18 to 65, and its duration was under 2 months. TCR CDR3 regions were first amplified by RT-PCR with HTBI primers.

The chain employs TRBV7-2 and TRBJ1-2, with a tentative D call TRBD1 (5 bases). The TCR was taken from a woman between 25 and 40 years old with Graves disease. The sequencing used peripheral blood mononuclear cells (PBMCs), collected at new diagnosis, from a patient treated with antithyroid drugs. The CDR3 region has the DNA TGTGCCAGCAGCCTCGGGACTGTGGCCTATGGCTACACCTTC. Translation gives CASSLGTVAYGYTF.